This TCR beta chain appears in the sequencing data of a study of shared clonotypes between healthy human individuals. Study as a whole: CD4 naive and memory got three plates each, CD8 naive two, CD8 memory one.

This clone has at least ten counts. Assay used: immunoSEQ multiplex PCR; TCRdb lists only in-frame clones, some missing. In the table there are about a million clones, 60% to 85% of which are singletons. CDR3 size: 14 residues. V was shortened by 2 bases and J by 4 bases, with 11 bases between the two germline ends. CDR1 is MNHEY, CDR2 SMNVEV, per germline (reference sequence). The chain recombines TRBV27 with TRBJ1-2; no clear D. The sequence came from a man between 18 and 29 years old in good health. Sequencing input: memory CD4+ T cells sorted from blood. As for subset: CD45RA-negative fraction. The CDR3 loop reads CASSLMGGGYGYTF. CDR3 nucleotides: TGTGCCAGCAGTTTAATGGGAGGAGGCTATGGCTACACCTTC.